The clone carrying this TCR beta chain was seen only a few times. The sample is drawn from a study of T-cell reconstitution after alpha-beta-depleted transplantation in children. Construction of the TCRbeta library involved unique molecular identifiers. TCRdb passed the PCR reads through MiXCR, listing each CDR3 protein once. The sample lists a few hundred thousand distinct CDR3 sequences, 10% seen once, with around 2.4% in the top ten. Germline CDR1 is SEHNR and CDR2 is FQNEAQ (reference sequence). The germline V and J ends were trimmed by 1 base and 4 bases, with 7 bases remaining between them. The CDR3 runs 13 residues.

This specimen consisted of PBMCs from the stem cell graft donor, obtained from the stem cell graft. The sequence came from a human donor who donated a stem cell graft to a child with acute lymphoblastic leukemia. The chain combines TRBV7-9 with TRBJ1-2; TRBD1 is a possible D gene (5 bases). CDR3 coding DNA: TGTGCCAGCAGCTTAGGACAGATCTATGGCTACACCTTC. Protein product: CASSLGQIYGYTF.